The present entry profiles one TCR beta chain with its context. Its target is not known. V was shortened by 3 bases and J by 0 bases, with 6 bases between the two germline ends. The CDR3 sequence is 13 residues long. Germline loops: CDR1 SGHTA, CDR2 FQGTGA. This entry comes from a study of T-cell reconstitution after alpha-beta-depleted transplantation in children. Findings of the study overall: At day 60, the high TCRbeta diversity found in some patients originated from recipient T cells and thymic progenitors that had survived. Several hundred graft clones that had expanded were reportedly the source of alpha-beta T cells about two months after transplant.

Using unique molecular identifiers, the investigators prepared the TCRbeta library. TCRdb used MiXCR to reprocess the PCR reads, holding one entry per CDR3 protein. The sample has hundreds of thousands of distinct CDR3 sequences, 16% seen once; the top ten hold approximately 4.5%. The sequence came from a male patient between 5 and 17 years old who had a stem cell transplant for acute lymphoblastic leukemia, so the T cells may come from the graft donor. This chain connects TRBV7-3 to TRBJ2-7, with no clear D. The sample here was PBMCs, mostly from graft donor cells, taken 360 days after TCRalphabeta/CD19-depleted stem cell transplant. The CDR3 sequence is CASSFAPSYEQYF. The CDR3 nucleotides are TGTGCCAGCAGCTTTGCGCCCTCCTACGAGCAGTACTTC.